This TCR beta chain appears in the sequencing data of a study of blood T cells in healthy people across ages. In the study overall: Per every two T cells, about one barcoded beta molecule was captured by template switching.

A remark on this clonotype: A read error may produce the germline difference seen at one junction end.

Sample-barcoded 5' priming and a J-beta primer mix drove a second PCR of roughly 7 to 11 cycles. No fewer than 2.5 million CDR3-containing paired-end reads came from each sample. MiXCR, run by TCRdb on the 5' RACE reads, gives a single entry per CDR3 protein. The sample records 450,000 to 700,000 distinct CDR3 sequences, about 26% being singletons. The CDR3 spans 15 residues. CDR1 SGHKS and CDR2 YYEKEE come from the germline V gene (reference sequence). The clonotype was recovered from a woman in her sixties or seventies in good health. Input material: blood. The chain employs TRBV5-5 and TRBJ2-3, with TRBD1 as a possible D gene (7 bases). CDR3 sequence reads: CASSFRGVSTDKQYF. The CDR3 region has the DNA TGTGCCAGCAGCTTCAGGGGGGTAAGCACAGATAAGCAGTATTTT.